This TCR beta chain is from a study of T cell responses to AZD1222 COVID-19 vaccine. The study, taken as a whole, reports: Most donors were white British, females outnumbered males, and clonal diversity was possibly underestimated. The study reported that nearly half of spike-specific TCRs target unmutated variant regions.

Profiling relied on immunoSEQ multiplex PCR, and the TCRdb table lists in-frame clones only, not all of them. This sample has under 100,000 clones; approximately 83% occur once, and the top ten carry under 9%. This clone showed up just a few times. The antigen remains unidentified. The source of this sequence is an adult in good health. Specimen: peripheral blood, collected on day 0 of AZD1222 vaccination.

CDR3 DNA: TGTGCCAGCAGCTTGGACAGCCTTGGCGAGCAGTACTTC. As protein: CASSLDSLGEQYF. This chain links TRBV5-4 with TRBJ2-7, with D uncertain. CDR1 SGHNT and CDR2 YYREEE come from the germline V gene (reference sequence). Deletions cut 0 bases from V and 6 bases from J, with 10 bases between. This CDR3 comprises 13 residues.